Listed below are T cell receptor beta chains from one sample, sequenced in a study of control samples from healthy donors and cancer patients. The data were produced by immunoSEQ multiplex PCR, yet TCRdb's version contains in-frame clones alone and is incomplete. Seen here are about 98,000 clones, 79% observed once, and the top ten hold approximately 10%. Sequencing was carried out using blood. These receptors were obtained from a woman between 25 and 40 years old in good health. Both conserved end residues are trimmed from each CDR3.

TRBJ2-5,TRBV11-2,ASSFLPLQETQY
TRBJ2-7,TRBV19,ASSRQGTYEQY
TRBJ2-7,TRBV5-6,ASSFPGPGLYEQY
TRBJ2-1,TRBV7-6,ASSLDAGDEQF
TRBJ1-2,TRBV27,ATRGQGLGGYT
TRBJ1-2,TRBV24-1,ATSRRGNGYT
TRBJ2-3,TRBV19,ASSTGRSSTDTQY
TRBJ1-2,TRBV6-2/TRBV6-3,ASSSRLTGGYGYT
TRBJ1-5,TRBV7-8,ASSFVAAGGMNNQPQH
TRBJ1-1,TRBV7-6,ASSLGRNTEAF
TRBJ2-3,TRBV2,ASIRDTERDTQY
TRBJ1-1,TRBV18,ASSPLPRRGTEAF
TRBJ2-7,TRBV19,ASSRQGSLYEQY
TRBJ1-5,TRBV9,ASSEGGDQPQH
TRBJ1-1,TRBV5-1,ASSHYREAAEAF
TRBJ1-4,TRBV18,ASSPLGGEYEKLF
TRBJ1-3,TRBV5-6,ASSLNRWASGNTIY
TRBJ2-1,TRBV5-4,ASSSGLAGGSRSYNEQF
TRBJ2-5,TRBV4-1,ASTSSPGTETQY
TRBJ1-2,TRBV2,ASSRENYGYT
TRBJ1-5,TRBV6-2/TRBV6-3,ASSQRAQPQH
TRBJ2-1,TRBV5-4,ASSLVGQGASNEQF
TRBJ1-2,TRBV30,AWRADRNNYGYT
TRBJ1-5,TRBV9,ASSEGGSRQPQH
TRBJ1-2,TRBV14,ASSQDWDRAGGYT
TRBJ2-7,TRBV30,AWNGWGAYEQY
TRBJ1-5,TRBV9,ASSPDGASNQPQH
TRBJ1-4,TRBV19,ASSISGMGREKLF
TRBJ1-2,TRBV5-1,ASSRFGRDYGYT
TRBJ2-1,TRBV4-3,ASSLNGRGGPYEQF
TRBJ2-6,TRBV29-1,SVDDSSGANVLT
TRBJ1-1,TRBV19,ASSEPQGISEAF
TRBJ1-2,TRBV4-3,ASSQDLVSNYGYT
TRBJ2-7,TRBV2,ASSSDRLYEQY
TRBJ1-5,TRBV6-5,ASILGRGGRQPQH
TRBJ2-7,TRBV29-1,SVAREVAEQY
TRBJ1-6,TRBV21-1,ASSTRERGYNSPLH
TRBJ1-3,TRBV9,ASSVESSGNTIY
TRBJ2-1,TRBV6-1,ASSAPGASSYNEQF
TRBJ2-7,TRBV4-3,ASSQDRGAPYEQY
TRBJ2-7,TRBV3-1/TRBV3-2,ASSRGAGSLYEQY
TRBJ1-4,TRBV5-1,ASSLDAVQEKLF
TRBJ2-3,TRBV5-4,ASSAGTARDTQY
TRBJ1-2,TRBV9,ASSEEGDSNYGYT
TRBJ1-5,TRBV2,ASSPGVSYSNQPQH
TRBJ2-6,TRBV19,ASSIAQGGANVLT
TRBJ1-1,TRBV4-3,ASSQDMPGTFYVSAF
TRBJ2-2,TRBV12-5,ASGPGTLGTGELF
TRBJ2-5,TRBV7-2,ASSQGPVRGETQY
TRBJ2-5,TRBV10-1,GGGQETQY
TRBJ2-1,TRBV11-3,ASSWTGQGAMAEQF
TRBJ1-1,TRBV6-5,ASSYGGEGEAF
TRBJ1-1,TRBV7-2,ASSSLRVTEAF
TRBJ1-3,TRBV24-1,ATSDNGQGNTIY
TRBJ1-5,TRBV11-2,ASSVGTGSNQPQH
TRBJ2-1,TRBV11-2,ASSLAWAADEQF